This T cell receptor (beta chain) was profiled in a study of blood T cell repertoires in COVID-19. Study background: Donors in the United States, Italy and Spain gave samples during acute or convalescent COVID-19. From T cells, B-cell-depleted T cells, or PBMCs came the material, which was cDNA or gDNA.

In the original processing: It was from reference gene primer amplification that nucleated cell counts were estimated. Only in-frame clones appear in the TCRdb table, and some are missing; sequencing was by immunoSEQ multiplex PCR. V, J and clone size are those of that table, while D and trimming were read from the DNA. The table records about 140,000 clones, 75% to 90% of them present only once. Germline V gene data show CDR1 as LGHDT and CDR2 as YNNKEL (reference sequence). The junction had 15 bases not matched to a gene; V was cut back by 7 bases and J by 8 bases. The CDR3 extends over 17 amino acids.

The TCR comes from a man in his fifties or sixties with active or convalescent COVID-19. This chain joins TRBV3-1 (or the pseudogene TRBV3-2) and TRBJ2-2; TRBD1 aligns across 11 bases. Sequencing input: peripheral blood. DNA for the CDR3: TGTGCCAGCAACTCGTATCGGGGGACAGGGGGTACGGGGGAGCTGTTTTTT. Encoded protein: CASNSYRGTGGTGELFF.